This entry concerns a single T cell receptor beta chain. The antigen remains unidentified. The sample's time point: naive CD8 control sorted from an acute-time-point sample. CD3, CD8 and CD45RO antibodies stained cells; a viability dye excluded dead cells. The length of the CDR3 is 16 residues. The junction had 7 bases not matched to a gene; V was cut back by 2 bases and J by 5 bases. In germline, CDR1 is SEHNR, CDR2 FQNEAQ (reference sequence). This specimen belongs to a study of CD8 T cells in acute hepatitis C reinfection. Findings and caveats of the study: One of thirteen outcome-independent public clonotypes used V04-02/J02-02. Preferential TRBV04 and TRBV06 usage appeared in all groups and was not explained by the naive pool. Acute resolver, follow-up resolver and acute chronic samples had similar high diversity.

Assay: immunoSEQ multiplex PCR; the TCRdb copy retains only in-frame clones and omits some. This sample yields around 34,000 clones, of which around nine tenths are seen a single time; less than 0.6% belongs to the top ten. Sequenced material: naive CD8+ T cells from PBMCs. The TCR originated in a man in his thirties or forties with chronic hepatitis C. The chain recombines TRBV7-9 with TRBJ2-1, with 9 bases lining up with TRBD2. The CDR3 reads CASSLTLAGLNNEQFF. In DNA, the CDR3 is TGTGCCAGCAGCTTAACGCTAGCGGGGCTGAACAATGAGCAGTTCTTC. Full variable domain (rest looked up from reference TRBV7-9 and TRBJ2-1): DTGVSQNPRHKITKRGQNVTFRCDPISEHNRLYWYRQTLGQGPEFLTYFQNEAQLEKSRLLSDRFSAERPKGSFSTLEIQRTEQGDSAMYLCASSLTLAGLNNEQFFGPGTRLTVL.